This TCR beta chain was documented in a study of neurological immune-mediated disorders. Notes on the study in general: The absence of any CDR3 amino acid sequence shared by expanded clones across subjects suggests that repertoires were private in all groups. Patients with HTLV-1-associated myelopathy had the highest level of TCR clonal expansion, whereas patients with multiple sclerosis had the lowest level, falling beneath the level found in healthy controls.

This clonotype was found many times. The antigen is not known. Time point in this sample: technical triplicate 2. The CDR3 loop spans 15 amino acids. V lost 5 bases and J lost 7, with 18 bases in between. From germline, CDR1 is SGHTA and CDR2 FQGNSA. Template-switch 5'RACE cDNA synthesis added a 10-nucleotide unique molecular identifier. MiXCR was run by TCRdb on the 5' RACE reads, yielding one entry per CDR3 protein. Seen here are roughly 57,000 distinct CDR3 sequences, about 24% observed once, and the top ten hold around 4.5%. The chain uses TRBV7-2 and TRBJ2-1; weak D call: TRBD1 (6 bases). The receptor was isolated from a man aged 60 to 75 with HTLV-1-associated myelopathy (HAM/TSP). The sample was PBMCs. Written as DNA, the CDR3 is TGTGCCAGCAGCAGAGGGGGACCAGGAGTAAATGAGCAGTTCTTC. Its translation: CASSRGGPGVNEQFF.